This is a list of T cell receptor beta chains from one sample in a study of early T cells in non-severe SARS-CoV-2 infection. TCRdb itself ran the 5' RACE reads through MiXCR, one entry per CDR3 protein. The table lists more than 50,000 distinct CDR3 sequences, about 16% of them singletons, with 9% to 10% in the top ten. The sequencing here drew on whole blood, taken at baseline. These receptors all come from an adult who was a healthcare worker with PCR-confirmed SARS-CoV-2 infection or an uninfected control (not recorded which). The CDR3 runs from the conserved cysteine through the conserved F or W. Each record gives: J gene, D gene, clone size, V gene, CDR3 DNA, CDR3 protein. D genes are given only for firm matches. The size of a clone is reported for some rows only, either as once, few or many, or as a class for expanded clones.

>TRBJ2-7|TRBD2|few|TRBV3-1
TGTGCCAGCAGCGCTGCGGGGGGACAGTACTTC
CASSAAGGQYF
>TRBJ2-2|.|.|TRBV20-1
TGCAGTGCTAGAGAAATAGCGGGGACAGGGTGGAACACCGGGGAGCTGTTTTTT
CSAREIAGTGWNTGELFF
>TRBJ2-2|TRBD2|few|TRBV18
TGTGCCAGCTCACCACTAGCGGGAGGCAACACCGGGGAGCTGTTTTTT
CASSPLAGGNTGELFF
>TRBJ1-2|.|.|TRBV10-1
TGCGCCAGCAGTGATACGACAACTAACTATGGCTACACCTTC
CASSDTTTNYGYTF
>TRBJ1-2|TRBD1|few|TRBV11-2
TGTGCCAGCACCCCAGGGGGTAACTATGGCTACACCTTC
CASTPGGNYGYTF
>TRBJ2-1|TRBD1|many|TRBV11-2
TGTGCCAGCAGCTCCGGACAGGGATCTGGGCAGTTCTTC
CASSSGQGSGQFF
>TRBJ2-7|.|few|TRBV10-3
TGTGCCATCAGTCTGGGCCCGGGAGCATACGAGCAGTACTTC
CAISLGPGAYEQYF
>TRBJ2-7|.|many|TRBV28
TGTGCCAGCAGTCCTACCCTGGGGACCTACGAGCAGTACTTC
CASSPTLGTYEQYF
>TRBJ2-3|TRBD1|few|TRBV2
TGTGCCAGCAGGCGCGACAGGGTCAGCACAGATACGCAGTATTTT
CASRRDRVSTDTQYF
>TRBJ1-5|.|many|TRBV10-2
TGCGCCAGCACGGGGGGAACGTCCAATCAGCCCCAGCATTTT
CASTGGTSNQPQHF
>TRBJ2-7|.|few|TRBV14
TGTGCCAGCAGCCAAGAGTTAGGTCTCCACGAGCAGTACTTC
CASSQELGLHEQYF
>TRBJ2-1|.|.|TRBV5-1
TGCGCCAGCTTGGGGCTGGAGAATGAGCAGTTCTTC
CASLGLENEQFF
>TRBJ1-1|.|many|TRBV6-5
TGTGCCAGCAGTTTCTCTCCGAGTCGCCAGTCCCCGAACACTGAAGCTTTCTTT
CASSFSPSRQSPNTEAFF
>TRBJ2-7|.|.|TRBV11-2
TGTGCCAGCAGCTTAGGCGGTTTATTCTACGAGCAGTACTTC
CASSLGGLFYEQYF
>TRBJ2-3|TRBD2|.|TRBV20-1
TGCAGTGCTAGAGATAGTAGGCTAGCGGGGAGCACAGATACGCAGTATTTT
CSARDSRLAGSTDTQYF
>TRBJ2-3|TRBD2|once|TRBV5-1
TGCGCCAGCAGCTTTGGGGGGGCAGATACGCAGTATTTT
CASSFGGADTQYF
>TRBJ2-7|TRBD2|.|TRBV20-1
TGCAGTGTCCCCAGGACTAGCGGTCTCGAGCAGTACTTC
CSVPRTSGLEQYF
>TRBJ2-7|.|.|TRBV28
TGTGCCAGCAGTCTACCGGTGTCTCCGAGAGAGCAGTACTTC
CASSLPVSPREQYF
>TRBJ2-6|TRBD1|.|TRBV7-8
TGTGCCAGCAGCTCACTGGGACAGGGGGCTTCTGGGGCCAACGTCCTGACTTTC
CASSSLGQGASGANVLTF
>TRBJ2-7|.|.|TRBV21-1
TGTGCCAGCAGCAGAAAGGGAAAGCCTACCTACGAGCAGTACTTC
CASSRKGKPTYEQYF
>TRBJ2-7|.|few|TRBV20-1
TGCAGTGCTAGTGAGCACCACCTCACCGAGCAGTACTTC
CSASEHHLTEQYF
>TRBJ2-1|.|few|TRBV7-9
TGTGCCAGCAGCCCCCCATTCCGGGAAGGGAATGAGCAGTTCTTC
CASSPPFREGNEQFF
>TRBJ2-2|.|many|TRBV10-1
TGCGCCAGCTCCCCTTGGGGGGCTGGCACCGGGGAGCTGTTTTTT
CASSPWGAGTGELFF
>TRBJ2-5|.|.|TRBV19
TGTGCCAGTAGCCCGACTAGTATGGCGAAGACCCAGTACTTC
CASSPTSMAKTQYF
>TRBJ2-5|.|many|TRBV12-3/TRBV12-4
TGTGCCAGCAGTCCAACAGGTCCCGGGGAGACCCAGTACTTC
CASSPTGPGETQYF
>TRBJ1-1|.|few|TRBV7-2
TGTGCCAGCAGCTTGACGGGGGCAGGGTACACTGAAGCTTTCTTT
CASSLTGAGYTEAFF
>TRBJ2-3|TRBD1|.|TRBV20-1
TGCAGTGCTAGAGATGACAGGGCCTTAGATACGCAGTATTTT
CSARDDRALDTQYF
>TRBJ2-2|.|.|TRBV7-3
TGTGCCACCCGCCGCGGGACAACGAACACCGGGGAGCTGTTTTTT
CATRRGTTNTGELFF
>TRBJ2-7|.|many|TRBV20-1
TGCAGTGCTAGAGATCGGGCTACCTACGAGCAGTACTTC
CSARDRATYEQYF
>TRBJ2-7|TRBD1|few|TRBV12-3/TRBV12-4
TGTGCCAGCAGCCTTTCGGGACAGGGTCCCGAGCAGTACTTC
CASSLSGQGPEQYF
>TRBJ2-1|.|many|TRBV28
TGTGCCAGCAGTTTTCAAGCGAATTCCTACAATGAGCAGTTCTTC
CASSFQANSYNEQFF
>TRBJ1-4|.|.|TRBV28
TGTGCCAGCAGTTTTCCCGAGACTAATGAAAAACTGTTTTTT
CASSFPETNEKLFF
>TRBJ2-7|TRBD2|many|TRBV20-1
TGCAGTGCCAACCTAGCGGGTAGATCCTACGAGCAGTACTTC
CSANLAGRSYEQYF
>TRBJ2-5|TRBD2|few|TRBV27
TGTGCCAGCAGTTTATTTAGCGGGGTCAGCGAGACCCAGTACTTC
CASSLFSGVSETQYF
>TRBJ2-1|TRBD1|many|TRBV6-5
TGTGCCAGCAGTACGGGACAGCCTAGCAATGAGCAGTTCTTC
CASSTGQPSNEQFF
>TRBJ2-1|.|.|TRBV7-2
TGTGCCAGCAGCTTTTTAGGCTCCCTTGAGCAGTTCTTC
CASSFLGSLEQFF
>TRBJ1-2|.|few|TRBV7-9
TGTGCCAGCAGCTTAGGTCCCAGGACCCGATCCTATGGCTACACCTTC
CASSLGPRTRSYGYTF
>TRBJ1-5|.|few|TRBV18
TGTGCCAGCTCACCACTTGGGACCTCCCGGAGTCAGCCCCAGCATTTT
CASSPLGTSRSQPQHF
>TRBJ2-5|.|.|TRBV7-2
TGTGCCAGCAGCTTAGGCGGAGGAGGCCAAGAGACCCAGTACTTC
CASSLGGGGQETQYF
>TRBJ1-2|TRBD1|few|TRBV7-9
TGTGCCAGCAGTTACTTGGACAGGCCCGATGGCTACACCTTC
CASSYLDRPDGYTF
>TRBJ2-7|TRBD1|many|TRBV5-1
TGCGCCAGCACCCCTCGGACAGGCCCCTACGAGCAGTACTTC
CASTPRTGPYEQYF
>TRBJ2-5|TRBD1|few|TRBV11-2
TGTGCCAGCGAGGGGACAGTGGGGGAGACCCAGTACTTC
CASEGTVGETQYF
>TRBJ2-4|.|few|TRBV1
TGCACCAGCAGCCCCCTAGCGGGGGGGCAAAACATTCAGTACTTC
CTSSPLAGGQNIQYF
>TRBJ2-3|.|many|TRBV20-1
TGCAGTGCTAGACTCCTTAGCACAGATACGCAGTATTTT
CSARLLSTDTQYF
>TRBJ2-1|TRBD2|few|TRBV20-1
TGCAGTGGACTAGCGGGAGTTTTATATGAGCAGTTCTTC
CSGLAGVLYEQFF
>TRBJ2-7|TRBD2|many|TRBV6-2/TRBV6-3
TGTGCCAGCAGGACCATGAGAGTCGGGGGGGCCTCGGGAGAGCAGTACTTC
CASRTMRVGGASGEQYF
>TRBJ2-7|.|.|TRBV28
TGTGCCAGCATCCCGTCCGGGGACAAATACGAGCAGTACTTC
CASIPSGDKYEQYF
>TRBJ1-6|.|few|TRBV20-1
TGCAGTGCTAGACGACAAATTTATAATTCACCCCTCCACTTT
CSARRQIYNSPLHF
>TRBJ1-2|TRBD1|.|TRBV28
TGTGCCAGCAGTACACGGGACAGGAGGAAGGACTATGGCTACACCTTC
CASSTRDRRKDYGYTF
>TRBJ2-6|.|few|TRBV28
TGTGCCAGCACCCTCGGAACTGGGGCCAACGTCCTGACTTTC
CASTLGTGANVLTF
>TRBJ2-7|.|.|TRBV20-1
TGCAGTGCTACAGACCTCCCTCCCGAGCAGTACTTC
CSATDLPPEQYF
>TRBJ1-1|TRBD1|.|TRBV28
TGTGCCAGCAGGTCCGGGACAGGGAAGAGTGAGGACACTGAAGCTTTCTTT
CASRSGTGKSEDTEAFF
>TRBJ1-1|.|few|TRBV28
TGTGCCAGCAGTCAAGGTGGGGGACATTTCGCTGAAGCTTTCTTT
CASSQGGGHFAEAFF
>TRBJ1-4|TRBD1|few|TRBV19
TGTGCCAGTAGTAAGACGGGACAGCTTAATGAAAAACTGTTTTTT
CASSKTGQLNEKLFF
>TRBJ2-2|.|few|TRBV5-4
TGTGCCAGCAGCTTGAAGTACACCGGGGAGCTGTTTTTT
CASSLKYTGELFF